This TCR beta chain was recorded in a study of regulatory T cells in long-lasting Graves disease. Study in general: Graves' patients, newly diagnosed, had taken antithyroid drugs under 3 months.

This clonotype was counted ten times or more. Investigators prepared the TCR beta libraries by applying iRepertoire HTBI primers and Arm-PCR of CDR3 regions. TCRdb re-called the multiplex PCR reads with MiXCR, one entry per CDR3 protein. The sample has 400,000 to 550,000 distinct CDR3 sequences; roughly 17% are singletons. Time point indicated: newly diagnosed GD, antithyroid drugs for less than 3 months. Preparation of the TCR library used RNA extracted from PBMCs. The CDR3 runs 15 residues. Trimming cost V 6 bases and J 5 bases; bases outside gene matches: 9. Per germline, CDR1 LGHNT and CDR2 FRNRAP. This sample also appeared in a second study, on T cells in Graves' hyperthyroidism and ophthalmopathy. That study adds: Uncontrolled infection, other autoimmune disease, pregnancy and lactation each barred patients from inclusion. Diagnoses used clinical symptoms, serum thyroxine and TRAb, thyroid ultrasound and orbital computed tomography.

This chain connects TRBV12-5 to TRBJ2-1; 8 nucleotides agree with TRBD1. The specimen was peripheral blood mononuclear cells (PBMCs), collected at new diagnosis, from a patient treated with antithyroid drugs. This receptor was taken from a woman aged 18 to 35 with Graves disease. CDR3 bases: TGTGCTAGTGGAATATGGACAGGGTCCCACAATGAGCAGTTCTTC. It encodes CASGIWTGSHNEQFF.